This TCR beta chain was found in a study of blood T cells in healthy people across ages. As for the study in general: Roughly one uniquely barcoded beta molecule per two T cells was captured. Findings of the study overall: Naive CD4+ cell counts and diversity both ran higher in long-lived than in aged donors.

Per-sample yields of isolated PBMCs were at least 7 million. Turning to this clonotype: The antigen remains unidentified.

Germline V gene lookup returns CDR1 SEHNR and CDR2 FQNEAQ (reference sequence). Unmatched junction bases numbered 15, after V lost 5 bases and J lost 9 bases. The CDR3 contains 16 residues. Together with a sample-barcoded 5' primer, a J-beta primer mix was included in a second PCR lasting 7 to 11 cycles. Each of the cDNA molecules was tagged by a template-switch adaptor with 12 random nucleotides. TCRdb reanalysed the 5' RACE reads using MiXCR and keeps one entry per CDR3 protein. The data contain approximately 600,000 distinct CDR3 sequences, roughly 58% of them singletons. The specimen was blood. The V call is TRBV7-9, the J call TRBJ2-1, with 8 bases identical to TRBD2. The receptor was isolated from a man aged 55 to 70 in good health. The CDR3 nucleotides read TGTGCCAGCAGCCGACTAGCGCGGGGTAACGGGGGTGAGCAGTTCTTC. Amino acid sequence: CASSRLARGNGGEQFF.